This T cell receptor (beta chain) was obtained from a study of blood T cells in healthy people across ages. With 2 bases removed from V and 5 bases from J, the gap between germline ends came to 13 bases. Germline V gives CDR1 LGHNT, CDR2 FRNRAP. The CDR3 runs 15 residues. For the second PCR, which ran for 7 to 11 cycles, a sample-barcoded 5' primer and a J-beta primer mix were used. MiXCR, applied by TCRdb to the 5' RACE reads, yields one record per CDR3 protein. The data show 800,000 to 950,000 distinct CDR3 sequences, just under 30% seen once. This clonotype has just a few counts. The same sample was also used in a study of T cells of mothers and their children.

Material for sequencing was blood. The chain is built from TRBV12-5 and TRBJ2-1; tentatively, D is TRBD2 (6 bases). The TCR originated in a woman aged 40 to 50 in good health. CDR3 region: CASGLPTTSNNEQFF. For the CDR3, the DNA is TGTGCTAGTGGTTTGCCAACGACTAGTAACAATGAGCAGTTCTTC.